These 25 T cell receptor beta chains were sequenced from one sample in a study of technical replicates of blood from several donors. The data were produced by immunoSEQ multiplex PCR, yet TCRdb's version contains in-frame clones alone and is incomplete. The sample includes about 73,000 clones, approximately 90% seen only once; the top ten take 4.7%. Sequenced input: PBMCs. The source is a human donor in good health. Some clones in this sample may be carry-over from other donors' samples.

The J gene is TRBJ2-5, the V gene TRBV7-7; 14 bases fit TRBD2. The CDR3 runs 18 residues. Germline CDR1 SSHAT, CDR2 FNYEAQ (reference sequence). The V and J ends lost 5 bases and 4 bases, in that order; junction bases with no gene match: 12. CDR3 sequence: CASSLNEPGLAGAETQYF. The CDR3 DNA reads TGTGCCAGCAGCCTAAATGAACCGGGACTAGCGGGGGCAGAGACCCAGTACTTC. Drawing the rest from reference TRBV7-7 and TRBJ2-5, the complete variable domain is GAGVSQSPRYKVTKRGQDVTLRCDPISSHATLYWYQQALGQGPEFLTYFNYEAQPDKSGLPSDRFSAERPEGSISTLTIQRTEQRDSAMYRCASSLNEPGLAGAETQYFGPGTRLLVL.

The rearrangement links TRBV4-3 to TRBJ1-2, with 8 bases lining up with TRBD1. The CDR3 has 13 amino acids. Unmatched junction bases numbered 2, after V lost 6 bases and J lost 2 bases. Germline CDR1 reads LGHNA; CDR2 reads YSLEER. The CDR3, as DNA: TGCGCCAGCAGTCACAGGGGGAACTATGGCTACACCTTC. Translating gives CASSHRGNYGYTF.

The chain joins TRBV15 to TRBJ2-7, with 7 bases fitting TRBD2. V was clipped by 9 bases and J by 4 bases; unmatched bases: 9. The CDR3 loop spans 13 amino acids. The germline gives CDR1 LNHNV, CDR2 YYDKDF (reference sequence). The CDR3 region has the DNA TGTGCCACAAGAGTCGGGGGGAAATACGAGCAGTACTTC. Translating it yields CATRVGGKYEQYF.

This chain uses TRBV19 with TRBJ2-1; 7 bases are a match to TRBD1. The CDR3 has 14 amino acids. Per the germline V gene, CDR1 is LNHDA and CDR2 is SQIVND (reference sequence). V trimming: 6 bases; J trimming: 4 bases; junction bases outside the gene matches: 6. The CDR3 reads CASSRGQRYNEQFF. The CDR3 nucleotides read TGTGCCAGTAGCCGGGGACAGCGATACAATGAGCAGTTCTTC.

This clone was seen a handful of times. The chain's CDR3 is CASTLGGNYGYTF. The CDR3, as DNA: TGTGCCAGCACCCTCGGGGGTAACTATGGCTACACCTTC. V gene TRBV11-1 combines with J gene TRBJ1-2; perhaps TRBD1 as D (5 bases). The CDR3 totals 13 residues. V lost 7 bases and J 1 base, leaving 10 bases between the germline ends. CDR1 SGHAT and CDR2 FQDESV come from the germline V gene (reference sequence).

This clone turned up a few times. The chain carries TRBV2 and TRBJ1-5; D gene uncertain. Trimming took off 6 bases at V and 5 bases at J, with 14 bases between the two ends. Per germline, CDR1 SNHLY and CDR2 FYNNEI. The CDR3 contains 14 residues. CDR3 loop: CASRRTGSDQPQHF. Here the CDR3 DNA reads TGTGCCAGCAGGAGGACGGGAAGCGATCAGCCCCAGCATTTT.

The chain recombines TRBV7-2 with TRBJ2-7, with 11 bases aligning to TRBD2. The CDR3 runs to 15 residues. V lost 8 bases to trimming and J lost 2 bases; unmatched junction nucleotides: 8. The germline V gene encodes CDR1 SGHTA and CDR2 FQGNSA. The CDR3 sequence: CASGLTSGVAYEQYF. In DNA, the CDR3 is TGTGCCAGCGGACTGACTAGCGGGGTTGCCTACGAGCAGTACTTC.

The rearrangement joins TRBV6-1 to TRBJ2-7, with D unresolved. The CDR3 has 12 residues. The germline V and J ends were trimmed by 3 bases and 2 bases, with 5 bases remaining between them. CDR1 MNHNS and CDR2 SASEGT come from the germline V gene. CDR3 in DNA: TGTGCCAGCAGTGAGGGCACCTACGAGCAGTACTTC. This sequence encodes CASSEGTYEQYF.

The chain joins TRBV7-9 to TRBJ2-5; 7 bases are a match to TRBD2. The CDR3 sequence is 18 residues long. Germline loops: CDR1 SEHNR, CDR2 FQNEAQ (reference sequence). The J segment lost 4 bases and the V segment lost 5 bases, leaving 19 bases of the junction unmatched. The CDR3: CASSPLPTTSQVGETQYF. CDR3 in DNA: TGTGCCAGCAGCCCCCTTCCAACGACTAGCCAAGTTGGAGAGACCCAGTACTTC.

The CDR3 protein is CASSQDGAGYTDTQYF. The CDR3, as DNA: TGTGCCAGCAGCCAAGATGGGGCCGGTTACACAGATACGCAGTATTTT. V is TRBV4-2 and J is TRBJ2-3; TRBD1 is a possible D gene (5 bases). The CDR3 covers 16 residues. Germline CDR1 LGHNA, CDR2 YNFKEQ. V gave up 0 bases and J gave up 2 bases, with 12 bases separating them.

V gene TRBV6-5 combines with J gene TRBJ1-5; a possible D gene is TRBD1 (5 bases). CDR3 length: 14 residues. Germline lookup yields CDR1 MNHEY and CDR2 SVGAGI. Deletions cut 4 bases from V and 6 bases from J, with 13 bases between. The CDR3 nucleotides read TGTGCCAGCAGTTCCCGGGGGGAGGGTCAGCCCCAGCATTTT. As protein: CASSSRGEGQPQHF.

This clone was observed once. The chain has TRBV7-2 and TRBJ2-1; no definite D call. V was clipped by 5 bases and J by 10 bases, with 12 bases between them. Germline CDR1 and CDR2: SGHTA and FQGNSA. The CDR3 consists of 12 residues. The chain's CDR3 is CASSPYAAEQFF. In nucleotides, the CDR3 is TGTGCCAGCAGCCCCTACGCAGCGGAGCAGTTCTTC.

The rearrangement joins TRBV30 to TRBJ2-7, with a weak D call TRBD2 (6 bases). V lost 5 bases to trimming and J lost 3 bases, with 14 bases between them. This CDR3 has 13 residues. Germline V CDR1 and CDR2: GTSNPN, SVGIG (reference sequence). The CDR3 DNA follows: TGTGCCTGGGGACGGGGGATCCTCTACGAGCAGTACTTC. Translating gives CAWGRGILYEQYF.

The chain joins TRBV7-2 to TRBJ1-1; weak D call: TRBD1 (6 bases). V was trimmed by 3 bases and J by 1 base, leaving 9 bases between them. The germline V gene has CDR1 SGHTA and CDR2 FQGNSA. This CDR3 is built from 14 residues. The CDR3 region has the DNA TGTGCCAGCAGCTTCACAGGGAAGAACACTGAAGCTTTCTTT. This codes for CASSFTGKNTEAFF.

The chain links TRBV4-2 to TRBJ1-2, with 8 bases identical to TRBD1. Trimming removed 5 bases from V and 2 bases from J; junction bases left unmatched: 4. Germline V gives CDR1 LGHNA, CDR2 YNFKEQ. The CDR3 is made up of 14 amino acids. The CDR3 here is CASSWTGTNYGYTF. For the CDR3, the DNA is TGTGCCAGCAGCTGGACAGGGACAAACTATGGCTACACCTTC.

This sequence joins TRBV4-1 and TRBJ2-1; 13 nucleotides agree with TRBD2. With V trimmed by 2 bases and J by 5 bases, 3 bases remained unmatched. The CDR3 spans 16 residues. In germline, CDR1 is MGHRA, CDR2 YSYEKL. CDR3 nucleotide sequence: TGCGCCAGCAGCCAACCGACTAGCGGGAGGCACAATGAGCAGTTCTTC. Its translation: CASSQPTSGRHNEQFF.

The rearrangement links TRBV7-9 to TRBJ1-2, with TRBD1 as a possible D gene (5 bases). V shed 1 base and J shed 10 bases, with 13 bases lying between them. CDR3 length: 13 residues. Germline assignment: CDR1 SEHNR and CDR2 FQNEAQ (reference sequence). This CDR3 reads CASSLGPQGDYTF. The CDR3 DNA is TGTGCCAGCAGCTTAGGCCCACAAGGGGACTACACCTTC. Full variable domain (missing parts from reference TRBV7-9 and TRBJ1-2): DTGVSQNPRHKITKRGQNVTFRCDPISEHNRLYWYRQTLGQGPEFLTYFQNEAQLEKSRLLSDRFSAERPKGSFSTLEIQRTEQGDSAMYLCASSLGPQGDYTFGSGTRLTVV.

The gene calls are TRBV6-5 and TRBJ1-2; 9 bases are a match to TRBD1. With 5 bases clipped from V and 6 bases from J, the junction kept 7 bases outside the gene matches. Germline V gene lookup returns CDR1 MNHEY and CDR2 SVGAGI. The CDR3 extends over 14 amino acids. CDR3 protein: CASSTGGDRNGYTF. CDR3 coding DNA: TGTGCCAGCAGTACAGGGGGCGATCGGAATGGCTACACCTTC.

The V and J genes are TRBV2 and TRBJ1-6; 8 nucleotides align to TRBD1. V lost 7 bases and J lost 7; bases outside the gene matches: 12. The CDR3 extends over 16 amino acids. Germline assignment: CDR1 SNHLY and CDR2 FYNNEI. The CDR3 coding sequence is TGTGCCAGCACTCAGGCCCTGGGACAGGCGAATTCACCCCTCCACTTT. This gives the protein CASTQALGQANSPLHF.

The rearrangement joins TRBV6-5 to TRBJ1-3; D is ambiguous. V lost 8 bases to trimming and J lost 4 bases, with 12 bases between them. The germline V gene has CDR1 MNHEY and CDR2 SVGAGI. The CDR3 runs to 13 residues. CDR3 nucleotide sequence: TGTGCCAGCCGGAAGGCGGGAGGAAACACCATATATTTT. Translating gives CASRKAGGNTIYF.

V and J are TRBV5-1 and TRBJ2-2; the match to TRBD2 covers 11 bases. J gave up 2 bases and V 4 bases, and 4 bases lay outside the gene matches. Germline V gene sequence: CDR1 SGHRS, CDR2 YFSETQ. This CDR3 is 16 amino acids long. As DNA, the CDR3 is TGCGCCAGCAGCATAGGGACTAGCGGTAACACCGGGGAGCTGTTTTTT. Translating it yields CASSIGTSGNTGELFF. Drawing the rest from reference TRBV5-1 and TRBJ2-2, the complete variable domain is KAGVTQTPRYLIKTRGQQVTLSCSPISGHRSVSWYQQTPGQGLQFLFEYFSETQRNKGNFPGRFSGRQFSNSRSEMNVSTLELGDSALYLCASSIGTSGNTGELFFGEGSRLTVL.

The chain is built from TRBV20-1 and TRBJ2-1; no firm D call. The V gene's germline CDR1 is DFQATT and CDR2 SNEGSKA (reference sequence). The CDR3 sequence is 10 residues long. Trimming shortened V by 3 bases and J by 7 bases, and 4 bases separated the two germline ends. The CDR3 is CSASLNEQFF. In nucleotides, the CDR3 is TGCAGTGCTAGTCTGAATGAGCAGTTCTTC.

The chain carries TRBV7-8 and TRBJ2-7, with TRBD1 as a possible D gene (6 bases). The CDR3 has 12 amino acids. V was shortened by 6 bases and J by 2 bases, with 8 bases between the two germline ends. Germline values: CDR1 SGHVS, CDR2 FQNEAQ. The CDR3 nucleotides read TGTGCCAGCAGTGACAGGACCTACGAGCAGTACTTC. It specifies CASSDRTYEQYF.

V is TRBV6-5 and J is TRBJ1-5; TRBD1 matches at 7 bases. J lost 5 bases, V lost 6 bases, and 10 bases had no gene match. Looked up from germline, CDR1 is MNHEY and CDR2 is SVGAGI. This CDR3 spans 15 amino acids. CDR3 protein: CASSPNGQVHQPQHF. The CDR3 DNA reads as TGTGCCAGCAGCCCCAATGGACAGGTTCATCAGCCCCAGCATTTT.

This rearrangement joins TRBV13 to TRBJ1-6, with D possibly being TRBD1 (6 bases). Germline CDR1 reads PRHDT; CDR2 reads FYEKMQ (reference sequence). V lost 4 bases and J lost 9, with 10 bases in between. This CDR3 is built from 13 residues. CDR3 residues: CASSSQGTSPLHF. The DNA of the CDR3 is TGTGCCAGCAGCTCCCAGGGGACTTCACCCCTCCACTTT.